The 29 T cell receptor beta chains listed next were all sequenced from one sample in a study of T-cell reconstitution after alpha-beta-depleted transplantation in children. Preparation of the TCRbeta library used unique molecular identifiers. TCRdb reprocessed the PCR reads with MiXCR, giving one entry per CDR3 protein. Of 700,000 to 850,000 distinct CDR3 sequences in the sample, around 17% are singletons; the top ten hold 5%. The material sequenced was PBMCs, mostly from graft donor cells, taken 360 days after TCRalphabeta/CD19-depleted stem cell transplant. The receptor source for this set is a male patient between 10 and 17 years old who had a stem cell transplant for acute lymphoblastic leukemia, so the T cells may come from the graft donor.

This clonotype has more than one count but fewer than ten. The gene calls are TRBV12-3 or TRBV12-4 and TRBJ2-7, with D perhaps TRBD1 (6 bases). The CDR3 totals 15 residues. Trimming took off 5 bases at V and 2 bases at J, with 16 bases between the two ends. In nucleotides, the CDR3 is TGTGCCAGCAGTCACGACAGGCCCAATACCTACGAGCAGTACTTC. It yields the protein CASSHDRPNTYEQYF.

This clonotype was seen only a few times. The rearrangement uses TRBV12-3 or TRBV12-4 and TRBJ1-1; D is uncertain. V gave up 3 bases and J gave up 0 bases, with 8 bases separating them. The CDR3 is made up of 14 amino acids. CDR3 residues: CASSFQRMNTEAFF. CDR3 bases: TGTGCCAGCAGTTTCCAACGGATGAACACTGAAGCTTTCTTT.

The V and J genes are TRBV5-1 and TRBJ2-7; D not certain. V was clipped by 3 bases and J by 2 bases, with 15 bases between them. The CDR3 sequence is 15 residues long. Germline assignment: CDR1 SGHRS and CDR2 YFSETQ. This chain's CDR3 is CASSSLHHVPYEQYF. CDR3 nucleotide sequence: TGCGCCAGCAGCTCTTTACACCACGTCCCCTACGAGCAGTACTTC.

This clonotype was recorded at least ten times. The genes are TRBV7-3 and TRBJ2-1, with D possibly TRBD2 on 5 matching bases. CDR3 size: 13 residues. In germline, CDR1 is SGHTA, CDR2 FQGTGA. V was shortened by 5 bases and J by 2 bases, with 7 bases between the two germline ends. This chain's CDR3 is CASSGSPYNEQFF. CDR3 sequence (DNA): TGTGCCAGCAGCGGGAGTCCCTACAATGAGCAGTTCTTC.

This clonotype has ten or more counts. The gene calls are TRBV7-9 and TRBJ2-1; 11 bases are a match to TRBD1. V was pared by 6 bases and J by 5 bases, with 9 bases of the junction left unmatched. Germline values: CDR1 SEHNR, CDR2 FQNEAQ (reference sequence). The CDR3 has 16 amino acids. CDR3 sequence (DNA): TGTGCCAGCAGGTCCCCACCGGGACAGGGGGACAATGAGCAGTTCTTC. Translation: CASRSPPGQGDNEQFF.

The V gene is TRBV6-2 or TRBV6-3, the J gene TRBJ2-5, with 14 bases fitting TRBD2. Germline assignment: CDR1 MNHEY and CDR2 SVGEGT. V gave up 7 bases and J gave up 5 bases; unmatched junction bases: 12. The CDR3 runs to 17 residues. CDR3 amino acids: CASIPSRGLAGVETQYF. CDR3 DNA sequence: TGTGCCAGCATCCCCTCGAGGGGACTAGCGGGAGTGGAGACCCAGTACTTC.

The V and J genes are TRBV4-1 and TRBJ2-1; D not certain. The CDR3 extends over 12 amino acids. Germline CDR1 reads MGHRA; CDR2 reads YSYEKL. The V gene lost 0 bases and the J gene lost 10 bases, with 7 bases spanning the gap. This CDR3 reads CASSQDRLEQFF. DNA of the CDR3: TGCGCCAGCAGCCAAGATCGTTTAGAGCAGTTCTTC.

Ten or more counts support this clonotype. The rearrangement uses TRBV4-1 and TRBJ2-1; 10 bases match TRBD2. CDR3 length equals 18 residues. Germline V gene lookup returns CDR1 MGHRA and CDR2 YSYEKL. Trimming cost V 5 bases and J 4 bases; bases outside gene matches: 14. As DNA, the CDR3 is TGCGCCAGCAGCACCTTCCCCGGGACTAGCGCATTGTACAATGAGCAGTTCTTC. Residues: CASSTFPGTSALYNEQFF.

This clonotype was seen more than once but under ten times. The chain carries TRBV6-1 and TRBJ2-3; TRBD2 aligns across 7 bases. The CDR3 extends over 14 amino acids. The junction had 9 bases not matched to a gene; V was cut back by 7 bases and J by 5 bases. Germline V CDR1 and CDR2: MNHNS, SASEGT. The CDR3 DNA reads as TGTGCCAGCACCTCGGGGGGAGCTGGAGATACGCAGTATTTT. This codes for CASTSGGAGDTQYF.

The chain joins TRBV19 to TRBJ2-3, with D perhaps matching TRBD1 (5 bases). Germline-derived CDR1 and CDR2 are LNHDA and SQIVND (reference sequence). Trimming removed 7 bases from V and 3 bases from J, with 20 bases in between. The CDR3 runs to 16 residues. In DNA form, the CDR3 reads TGTGCCAGTACCCCCTTGGGCAGGGAATATACAGATACGCAGTATTTT. It encodes CASTPLGREYTDTQYF.

This clonotype was seen many times. The CDR3 nucleotides read TGCACCGTGGGAAGACCCCAAGAGACCCAGTACTTC. Its translation is CTVGRPQETQYF. The V call is TRBV20-1, the J call TRBJ2-5, with D hard to call. The germline V gene has CDR1 DFQATT and CDR2 SNEGSKA (reference sequence). This CDR3 region has 12 residues.

In this sample, this clonotype turned up a few times. The V and J genes are TRBV5-1 and TRBJ2-2; D is unresolved. Germline CDR1 and CDR2: SGHRS and YFSETQ. Trimming stripped 4 bases from V and 4 bases from J, with 8 bases between. The CDR3 runs to 13 residues. The CDR3 DNA reads as TGCGCCAGCAGCGCCAGTACCACCGGGGAGCTGTTTTTT. Protein sequence: CASSASTTGELFF.

This clonotype showed up just a few times. The chain combines TRBV5-1 with TRBJ1-1, with D uncertain. The CDR3 runs 14 residues. Germline values: CDR1 SGHRS, CDR2 YFSETQ. V lost 4 bases and J lost 2, with 12 bases in between. CDR3 nucleotide sequence: TGCGCCAGCAGCGTACAGCCTAGAAACACTGAAGCTTTCTTT. This codes for CASSVQPRNTEAFF.

This clonotype is a singleton in its sample. The chain is built from TRBV7-9 and TRBJ2-7, with 10 positions matching TRBD1. J gave up 4 bases and V 5 bases, and 5 bases lay outside the gene matches. The V gene's germline CDR1 is SEHNR and CDR2 FQNEAQ (reference sequence). The CDR3 sequence is 14 residues long. The CDR3 loop is CASSAPGQGYEQYF. CDR3 nucleotides: TGTGCCAGCAGCGCACCGGGACAGGGGTACGAGCAGTACTTC.

The rearrangement uses TRBV11-2 and TRBJ1-1; D call uncertain. Germline V gene lookup returns CDR1 SGHAT and CDR2 FQNNGV. This CDR3 is built from 16 residues. V was clipped by 5 bases and J by 4 bases, with 20 bases between them. The CDR3 spells CASSPSNLQSPTEAFF. The CDR3 coding sequence is TGTGCCAGCAGCCCGTCCAACCTTCAAAGCCCCACTGAAGCTTTCTTT.

The rearrangement joins TRBV15 to TRBJ2-5; perhaps D is TRBD1 or TRBD2 (5 bases each). The germline V gene has CDR1 LNHNV and CDR2 YYDKDF (reference sequence). The CDR3 sequence is 15 residues long. Trimming left V 2 bases short and J 3 bases short, with 13 bases between. In DNA form, the CDR3 reads TGTGCCACCAGCAGAAACCGGGACGTAGAAGAGACCCAGTACTTC. Encoded protein: CATSRNRDVEETQYF.

The table lists this clonotype with a few counts. V usage is TRBV4-1 and J usage is TRBJ1-3; D may be TRBD1 (5 bases). Trimming left V 0 bases short and J 2 bases short, with 8 bases between. The CDR3 is made up of 15 amino acids. Germline V gene lookup returns CDR1 MGHRA and CDR2 YSYEKL. The CDR3 spells CASSQDRGTGNTIYF. DNA of the CDR3: TGCGCCAGCAGCCAAGATAGGGGCACTGGAAACACCATATATTTT.

This clonotype has a handful of counts. The V gene is TRBV27, the J gene TRBJ2-7; D might be TRBD1 or TRBD2, each matching 6 bases. CDR3 length: 15 amino acids. Germline V gene lookup returns CDR1 MNHEY and CDR2 SMNVEV (reference sequence). V was cut by 6 bases and J by 4 bases, with 19 bases left in between. CDR3 in amino acids: CASSFLPGGLYEQYF. CDR3 nucleotides: TGTGCCAGCAGCTTTCTGCCCGGGGGCTTATACGAGCAGTACTTC.

This clonotype has at least ten counts. The chain uses TRBV27 and TRBJ1-1, with 9 bases lining up with TRBD1. Germline V gives CDR1 MNHEY, CDR2 SMNVEV (reference sequence). The CDR3 runs to 16 residues. Trimming took 5 bases from V and 2 from J; bases not matched to a gene: 9. The CDR3 protein is CASSQQGARRNTEAFF. CDR3 in DNA: TGTGCCAGCAGTCAACAGGGGGCGAGGAGAAACACTGAAGCTTTCTTT.

This clonotype was detected a few times. The V gene is TRBV15, the J gene TRBJ1-6; D perhaps matches TRBD1 (5 bases). The V end lost 1 base, the J end lost 8 bases, and 12 bases lay between the germline ends. CDR3 size: 15 residues. Germline lookup yields CDR1 LNHNV and CDR2 YYDKDF (reference sequence). CDR3 amino acids: CATSRGGTWDSPLHF. CDR3 nucleotide sequence: TGTGCCACCAGCAGAGGGGGGACGTGGGATTCACCCCTCCACTTT.

This chain links TRBV7-9 with TRBJ2-7, with D possibly being TRBD2 (6 bases). Looked up from germline, CDR1 is SEHNR and CDR2 is FQNEAQ (reference sequence). This CDR3 region has 13 residues. The V gene lost 3 bases and the J gene lost 6 bases, with 12 bases spanning the gap. The CDR3 reads CASSFDGRFEQYF. DNA of the CDR3: TGTGCCAGCAGCTTTGACGGGAGATTCGAGCAGTACTTC. The variable domain in full, completed from reference TRBV7-9 and TRBJ2-7, reads DTGVSQNPRHKITKRGQNVTFRCDPISEHNRLYWYRQTLGQGPEFLTYFQNEAQLEKSRLLSDRFSAERPKGSFSTLEIQRTEQGDSAMYLCASSFDGRFEQYFGPGTRLTVT.

Only one count was recorded for this clonotype. This chain links TRBV5-1 with TRBJ1-2; D gene ambiguous. Germline CDR1 is SGHRS and CDR2 is YFSETQ. The ends were cut back, 0 bases at V and 5 bases at J, with 8 bases in the middle. This CDR3 comprises 13 residues. The CDR3 DNA follows: TGCGCCAGCAGCTTGGCGACGATGTATGGCTACACCTTC. As protein: CASSLATMYGYTF. Drawing the rest from reference TRBV5-1 and TRBJ1-2, the complete variable domain is KAGVTQTPRYLIKTRGQQVTLSCSPISGHRSVSWYQQTPGQGLQFLFEYFSETQRNKGNFPGRFSGRQFSNSRSEMNVSTLELGDSALYLCASSLATMYGYTFGSGTRLTVV.

This clonotype was seen a few times. The chain recombines TRBV12-3 or TRBV12-4 with TRBJ2-2; D possibly corresponds to TRBD2 (6 bases). The CDR3 spans 13 residues. Trimming left V 6 bases short and J 6 bases short, with 11 bases between. The CDR3 spells CASRAIAAGELFF. CDR3 nucleotide sequence: TGTGCCAGCAGGGCGATAGCGGCCGGGGAGCTGTTTTTT.

This clonotype was counted a few times. The chain combines TRBV11-1 with TRBJ2-1; no clear D gene. The length of the CDR3 is 15 residues. Trimming stripped 2 bases from V and 3 bases from J, with 11 bases between. In germline, CDR1 is SGHAT, CDR2 FQDESV (reference sequence). CDR3 nucleotide sequence: TGTGCCAGCAGCTTACGGGTGGGTGACTACAATGAGCAGTTCTTC. It is translated as CASSLRVGDYNEQFF.

This clonotype was counted a few times. The V gene is TRBV12-3 or TRBV12-4, the J gene TRBJ2-1, with 10 nucleotides matching TRBD2. The CDR3 is 17 residues long. Unmatched junction bases numbered 10, after V lost 1 base and J lost 7 bases. CDR3 DNA sequence: TGTGCCAGCAGTTTAGTGGGTAGCGGGAGGTTTTGGAATGAGCAGTTCTTC. Protein sequence: CASSLVGSGRFWNEQFF.

The chain combines TRBV24-1 with TRBJ1-2; D is ambiguous. Germline loops: CDR1 KGHDR, CDR2 SFDVKD. This CDR3 region has 17 residues. Trimming removed 5 bases from V and 2 bases from J, with 20 bases in between. CDR3 protein: CATSGAGHGRENYGYTF. CDR3 bases: TGTGCCACCAGTGGTGCGGGTCATGGGAGAGAAAACTATGGCTACACCTTC.

The rearrangement links TRBV9 to TRBJ2-2, with 8 bases fitting TRBD2. In germline, CDR1 is SGDLS, CDR2 YYNGEE. V was clipped by 10 bases and J by 5 bases; unmatched bases: 10. The CDR3 runs 14 residues. The CDR3 loop is CAGERELGTGELFF. The CDR3 bases are TGTGCCGGCGAGCGGGAGTTAGGGACCGGGGAGCTGTTTTTT.

The chain combines TRBV5-1 with TRBJ2-7; unclear D gene. Looked up from germline, CDR1 is SGHRS and CDR2 is YFSETQ. Trimming took off 0 bases at V and 3 bases at J, with 10 bases between the two ends. The CDR3 consists of 14 residues. CDR3 in amino acids: CASSLDSHIYEQYF. For the CDR3, the DNA is TGCGCCAGCAGCTTGGATTCGCACATCTACGAGCAGTACTTC. Full variable domain (missing parts from reference TRBV5-1 and TRBJ2-7): KAGVTQTPRYLIKTRGQQVTLSCSPISGHRSVSWYQQTPGQGLQFLFEYFSETQRNKGNFPGRFSGRQFSNSRSEMNVSTLELGDSALYLCASSLDSHIYEQYFGPGTRLTVT.

This clonotype has only a few counts. V usage is TRBV10-3 and J usage is TRBJ2-3, with 12 bases lining up with TRBD2. The germline V gene encodes CDR1 ENHRY and CDR2 SYGVKD. The length of the CDR3 is 17 residues. The trim removed 3 bases at V and 5 bases at J, leaving 9 bases unmatched. CDR3 DNA: TGTGCCATCAGTGATGGACTAGCGGGATCTCAACGAGATACGCAGTATTTT. Translation gives CAISDGLAGSQRDTQYF.